This TCR beta chain was recovered during a study of shared clonotypes between healthy human individuals. This CDR3 spans 13 amino acids. Deletions cut 1 base from V and 2 bases from J, with 5 bases between. CDR1 and CDR2 from the germline V gene are KGHSH and LQKENI. As regards this clone: The identical CDR3 is also encoded by other nucleotide sequences in the sample.

Here immunoSEQ multiplex PCR was the method, and the copy in TCRdb shows in-frame clones only, minus some. This sample has about 470,000 clones; roughly 83% occur once, and the top ten carry about 13%. The receptor's source is a middle-aged woman in good health. Some clones in this sample may be carry-over from other donors' samples. The specimen sequenced was PBMCs. The chain is built from TRBV18 and TRBJ1-2; no definite D call. CDR3 protein: CASSPQENYGYTF. In DNA, the CDR3 is TGTGCCAGCTCACCACAAGAGAACTATGGCTACACCTTC.